The T cell receptor (beta chain) under discussion was sequenced for a study of yellow fever vaccine responses in identical twins. CDR3 size: 13 residues. V was pared by 2 bases and J by 7 bases, with 10 bases between. CDR1 and CDR2 (germline): SGHRS, YFSETQ. This clonotype was observed a handful of times. MiXCR, applied by TCRdb to the RT-PCR reads, yields one record per CDR3 protein. Of roughly 17,000 distinct CDR3 sequences listed, 61% are singletons. The receptor was derived from a young woman who received the yellow fever vaccine. This material consisted of T cells from blood (PBMCs), unsorted or a sorted subset (not recorded which), taken before or after yellow fever vaccination (not recorded which). The chain couples TRBV5-1 to TRBJ2-1, with a possible D match to TRBD2 (6 bases). CDR3 nucleotides: TGCGCCAGCAGCTTAACGGGAGAAAATGAGCAGTTCTTC. Its protein is CASSLTGENEQFF.